This TCR beta chain derives from a study of post-analysis software for immune sequencing data. Study as a whole: In terms of disease course, relapsing-remitting, secondary progressive and progressive-relapsing multiple sclerosis were included. Study-wide results and caveats: Samples prepared in the same batch strongly co-clustered by F measure. Versus controls, multiple sclerosis patients showed significantly lower diversity (normalized Chao1). About five TRBV segments (TRBV5-6, TRBV5-1 and TRBV20-1 among them) occurred more frequently in patients than in controls.

Germline CDR1 and CDR2: SEHNR and FQNEAQ (reference sequence). The CDR3 contains 11 residues. The germline V and J ends were trimmed by 6 bases and 6 bases, with 8 bases remaining between them. A remark on this clonotype: Its antigen remains unidentified.

TCR beta libraries were prepared from cDNA with unique molecular identifiers. There were roughly 0.95 to 10 million T cells, and 450,000 to 550,000 cDNA molecules came from them. TCRdb re-called the PCR reads with MiXCR, one entry per CDR3 protein. The sample yields 650,000 to 900,000 distinct CDR3 sequences, roughly 46% seen once. The chain carries TRBV7-9 and TRBJ1-1; D remains ambiguous. Sample: blood. The clonotype originates from a girl aged 10 to 17 with multiple sclerosis. CDR3 DNA sequence: TGTGCCAGCAGTCTCCCGTCTGAAGCTTTCTTT. It is translated as CASSLPSEAFF.